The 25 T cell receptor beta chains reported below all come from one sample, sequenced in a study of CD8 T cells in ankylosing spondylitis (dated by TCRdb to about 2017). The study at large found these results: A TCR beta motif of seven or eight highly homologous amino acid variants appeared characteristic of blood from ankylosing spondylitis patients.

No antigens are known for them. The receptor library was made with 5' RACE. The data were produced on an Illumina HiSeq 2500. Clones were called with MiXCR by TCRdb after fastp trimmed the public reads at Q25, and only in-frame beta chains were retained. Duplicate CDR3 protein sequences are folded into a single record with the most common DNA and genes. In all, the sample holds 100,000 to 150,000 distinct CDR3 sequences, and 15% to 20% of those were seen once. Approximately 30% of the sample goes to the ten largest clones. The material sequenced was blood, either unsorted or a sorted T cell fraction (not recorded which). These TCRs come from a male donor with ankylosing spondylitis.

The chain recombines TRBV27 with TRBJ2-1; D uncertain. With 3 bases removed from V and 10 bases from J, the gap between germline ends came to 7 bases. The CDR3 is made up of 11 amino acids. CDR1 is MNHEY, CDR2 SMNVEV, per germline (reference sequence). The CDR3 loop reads CASSFAREQFF. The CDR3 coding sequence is TGTGCCAGCAGTTTTGCCAGGGAGCAGTTCTTC.

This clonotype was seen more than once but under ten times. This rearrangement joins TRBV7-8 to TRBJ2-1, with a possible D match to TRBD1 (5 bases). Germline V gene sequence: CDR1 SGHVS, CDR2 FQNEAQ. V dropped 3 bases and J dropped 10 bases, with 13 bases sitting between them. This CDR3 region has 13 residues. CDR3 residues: CASSLGPSGEQFF. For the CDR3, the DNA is TGTGCCAGCAGCTTGGGGCCATCAGGAGAGCAGTTCTTC.

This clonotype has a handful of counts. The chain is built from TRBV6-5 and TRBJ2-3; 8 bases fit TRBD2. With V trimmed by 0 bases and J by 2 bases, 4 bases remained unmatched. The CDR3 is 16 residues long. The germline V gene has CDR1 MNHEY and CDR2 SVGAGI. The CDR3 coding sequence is TGTGCCAGCAGTTACTCCCCAGCGGGAGTCACAGATACGCAGTATTTT. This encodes CASSYSPAGVTDTQYF.

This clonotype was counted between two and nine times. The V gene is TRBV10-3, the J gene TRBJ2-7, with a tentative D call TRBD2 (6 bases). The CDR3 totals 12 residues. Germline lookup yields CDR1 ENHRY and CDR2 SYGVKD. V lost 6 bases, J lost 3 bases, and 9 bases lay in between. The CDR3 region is CAIRPGDYEQYF. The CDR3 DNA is TGTGCCATCAGGCCGGGAGACTACGAGCAGTACTTC.

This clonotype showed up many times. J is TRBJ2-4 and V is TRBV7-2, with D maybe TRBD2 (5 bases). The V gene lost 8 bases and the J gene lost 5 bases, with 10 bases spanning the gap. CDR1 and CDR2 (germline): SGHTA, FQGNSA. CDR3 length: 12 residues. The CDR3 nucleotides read TGTGCCAGCTTGGACTCTCAAAACATTCAGTACTTC. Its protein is CASLDSQNIQYF. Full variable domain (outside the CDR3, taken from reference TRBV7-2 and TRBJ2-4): GAGVSQSPSNKVTEKGKDVELRCDPISGHTALYWYRQSLGQGLEFLIYFQGNSAPDKSGLPSDRFSAERTGGSVSTLTIQRTQQEDSAVYLCASLDSQNIQYFGAGTRLSVL.

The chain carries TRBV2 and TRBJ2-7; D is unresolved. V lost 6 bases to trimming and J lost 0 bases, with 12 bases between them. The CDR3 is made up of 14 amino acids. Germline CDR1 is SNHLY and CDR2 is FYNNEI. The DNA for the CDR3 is TGTGCCAGCAGGCCAGCTTCTAACTCCTACGAGCAGTACTTC. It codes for CASRPASNSYEQYF.

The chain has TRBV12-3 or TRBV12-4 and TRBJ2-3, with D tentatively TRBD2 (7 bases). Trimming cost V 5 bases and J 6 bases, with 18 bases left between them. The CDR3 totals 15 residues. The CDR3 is CASSPGAGVSDTQYF. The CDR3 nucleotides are TGTGCCAGCAGTCCGGGGGCGGGAGTGAGTGATACGCAGTATTTT.

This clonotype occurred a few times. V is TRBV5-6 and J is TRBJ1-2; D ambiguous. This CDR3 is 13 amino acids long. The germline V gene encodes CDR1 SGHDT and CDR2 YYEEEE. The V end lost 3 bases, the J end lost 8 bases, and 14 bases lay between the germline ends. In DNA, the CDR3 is TGTGCCAGCAGCTCGGACTTCGTGGGGGGCTACACCTTC. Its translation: CASSSDFVGGYTF.

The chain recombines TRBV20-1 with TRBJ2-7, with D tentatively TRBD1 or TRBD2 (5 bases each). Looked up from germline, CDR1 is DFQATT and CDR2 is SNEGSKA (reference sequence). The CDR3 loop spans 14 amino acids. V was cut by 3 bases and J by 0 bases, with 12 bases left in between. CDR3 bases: TGCAGTGCTAGGATGAGGGGAGCCTCCTACGAGCAGTACTTC. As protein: CSARMRGASYEQYF.

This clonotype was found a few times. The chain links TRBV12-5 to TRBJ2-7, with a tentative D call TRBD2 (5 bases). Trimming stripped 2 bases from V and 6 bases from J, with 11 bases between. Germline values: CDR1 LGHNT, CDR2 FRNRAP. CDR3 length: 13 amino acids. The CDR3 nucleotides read TGTGCTAGTGGTTTGCCCCCTAGCTTCGAGCAGTACTTC. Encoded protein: CASGLPPSFEQYF.

The CDR3 DNA is TGCGCCAGCAGCGCAGGGGGGGCCCCTTACTACGAGCAGTACTTC. As protein: CASSAGGAPYYEQYF. V and J are TRBV5-1 and TRBJ2-7; either TRBD1 or TRBD2 may fit D (7 bases each). The V and J ends lost 4 bases and 3 bases respectively, with 17 bases between them. CDR3 length: 15 residues. The germline gives CDR1 SGHRS, CDR2 YFSETQ. Looking up the rest from reference TRBV5-1 and TRBJ2-7 gives the full variable domain: KAGVTQTPRYLIKTRGQQVTLSCSPISGHRSVSWYQQTPGQGLQFLFEYFSETQRNKGNFPGRFSGRQFSNSRSEMNVSTLELGDSALYLCASSAGGAPYYEQYFGPGTRLTVT.

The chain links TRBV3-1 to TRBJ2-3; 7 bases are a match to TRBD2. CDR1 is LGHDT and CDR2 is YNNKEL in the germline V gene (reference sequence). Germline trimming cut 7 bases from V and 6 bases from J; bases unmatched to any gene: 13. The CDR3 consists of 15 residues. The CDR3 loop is CASTASREWGDTQYF. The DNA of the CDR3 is TGTGCCAGCACAGCGTCGCGGGAGTGGGGTGATACGCAGTATTTT.

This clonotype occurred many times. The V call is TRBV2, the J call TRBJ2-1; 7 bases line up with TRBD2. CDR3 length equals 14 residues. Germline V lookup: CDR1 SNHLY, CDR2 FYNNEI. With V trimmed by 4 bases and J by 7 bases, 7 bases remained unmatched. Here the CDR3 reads CASSVAGPGNEQFF. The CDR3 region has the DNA TGTGCCAGCAGTGTAGCGGGTCCGGGGAATGAGCAGTTCTTC.

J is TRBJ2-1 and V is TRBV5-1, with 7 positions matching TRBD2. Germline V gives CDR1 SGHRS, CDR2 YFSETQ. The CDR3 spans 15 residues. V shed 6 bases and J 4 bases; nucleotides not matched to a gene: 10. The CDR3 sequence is CASTGGRATYNEQFF. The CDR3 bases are TGCGCCAGCACCGGCGGGAGAGCAACTTACAATGAGCAGTTCTTC. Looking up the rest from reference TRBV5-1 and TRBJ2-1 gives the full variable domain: KAGVTQTPRYLIKTRGQQVTLSCSPISGHRSVSWYQQTPGQGLQFLFEYFSETQRNKGNFPGRFSGRQFSNSRSEMNVSTLELGDSALYLCASTGGRATYNEQFFGPGTRLTVL.

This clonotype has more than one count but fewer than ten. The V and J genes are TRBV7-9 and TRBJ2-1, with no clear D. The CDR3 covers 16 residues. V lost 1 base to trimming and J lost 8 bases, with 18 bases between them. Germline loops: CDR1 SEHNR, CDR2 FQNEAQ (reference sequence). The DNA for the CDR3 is TGTGCCAGCAGCTTAGTATCGGCTAACGATGAGGATGAGCAGTTCTTC. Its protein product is CASSLVSANDEDEQFF.

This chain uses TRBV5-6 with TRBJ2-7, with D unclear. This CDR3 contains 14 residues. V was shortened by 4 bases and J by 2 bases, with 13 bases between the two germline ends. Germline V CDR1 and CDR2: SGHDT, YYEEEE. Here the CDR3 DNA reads TGTGCCAGCAGCCTGGTTGGCCGAGCCTACGAGCAGTACTTC. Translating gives CASSLVGRAYEQYF.

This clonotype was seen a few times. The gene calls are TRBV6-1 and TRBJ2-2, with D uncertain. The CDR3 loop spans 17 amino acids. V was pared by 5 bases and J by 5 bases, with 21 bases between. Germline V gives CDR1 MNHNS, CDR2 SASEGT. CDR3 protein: CASSINDRRLTTGELFF. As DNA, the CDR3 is TGTGCCAGCAGTATAAACGACCGAAGGCTAACTACCGGGGAGCTGTTTTTT.

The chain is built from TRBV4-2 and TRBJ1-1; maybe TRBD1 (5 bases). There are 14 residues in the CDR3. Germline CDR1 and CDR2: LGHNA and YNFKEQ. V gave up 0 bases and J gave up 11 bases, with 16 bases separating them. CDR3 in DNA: TGTGCCAGCAGCCAAGAAGTCGGCGGGGCATGGGCTTTCTTT. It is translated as CASSQEVGGAWAFF.

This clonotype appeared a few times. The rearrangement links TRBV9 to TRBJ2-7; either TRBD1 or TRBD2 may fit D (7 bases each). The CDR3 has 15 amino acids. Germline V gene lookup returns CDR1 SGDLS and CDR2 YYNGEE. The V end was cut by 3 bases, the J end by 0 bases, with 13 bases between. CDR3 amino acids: CASSGGGQSSYEQYF. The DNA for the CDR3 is TGTGCCAGCAGCGGGGGGGGACAGAGCTCCTACGAGCAGTACTTC.

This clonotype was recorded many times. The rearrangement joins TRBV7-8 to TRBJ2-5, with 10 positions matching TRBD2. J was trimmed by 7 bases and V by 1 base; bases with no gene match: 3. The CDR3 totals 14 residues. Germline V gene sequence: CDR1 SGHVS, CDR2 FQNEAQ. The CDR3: CASSLDVAGGTQYF. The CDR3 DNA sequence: TGTGCCAGCAGCTTAGATGTAGCGGGAGGGACCCAGTACTTC.

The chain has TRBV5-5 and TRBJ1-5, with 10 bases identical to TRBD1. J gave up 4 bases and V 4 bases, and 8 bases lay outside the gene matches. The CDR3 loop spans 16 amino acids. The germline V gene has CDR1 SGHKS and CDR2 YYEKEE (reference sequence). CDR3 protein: CASSKEPGQGNQPQHF. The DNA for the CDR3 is TGTGCCAGCAGCAAAGAGCCGGGACAGGGGAATCAGCCCCAGCATTTT.

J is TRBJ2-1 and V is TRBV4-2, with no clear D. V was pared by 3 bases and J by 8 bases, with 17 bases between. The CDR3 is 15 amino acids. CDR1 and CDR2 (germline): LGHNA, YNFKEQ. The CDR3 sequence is CASSQTPRAWDEQFF. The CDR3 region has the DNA TGTGCCAGCAGCCAGACGCCTAGGGCCTGGGATGAGCAGTTCTTC.

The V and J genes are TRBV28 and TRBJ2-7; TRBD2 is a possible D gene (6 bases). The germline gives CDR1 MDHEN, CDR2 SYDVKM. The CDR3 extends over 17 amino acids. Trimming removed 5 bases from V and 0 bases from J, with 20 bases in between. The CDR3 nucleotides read TGTGCCAGCAGTACCCTAAGAGCGGGCCCTAGCTCCTACGAGCAGTACTTC. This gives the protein CASSTLRAGPSSYEQYF. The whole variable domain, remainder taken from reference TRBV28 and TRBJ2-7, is DVKVTQSSRYLVKRTGEKVFLECVQDMDHENMFWYRQDPGLGLRLIYFSYDVKMKEKGDIPEGYSVSREKKERFSLILESASTNQTSMYLCASSTLRAGPSSYEQYFGPGTRLTVT.

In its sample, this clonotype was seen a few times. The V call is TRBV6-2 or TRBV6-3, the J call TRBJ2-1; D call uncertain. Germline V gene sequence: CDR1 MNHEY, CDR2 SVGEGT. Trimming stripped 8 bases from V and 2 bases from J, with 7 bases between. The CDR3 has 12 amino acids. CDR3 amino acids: CASRPPYNEQFF. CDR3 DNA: TGTGCCAGCCGGCCCCCCTACAATGAGCAGTTCTTC.

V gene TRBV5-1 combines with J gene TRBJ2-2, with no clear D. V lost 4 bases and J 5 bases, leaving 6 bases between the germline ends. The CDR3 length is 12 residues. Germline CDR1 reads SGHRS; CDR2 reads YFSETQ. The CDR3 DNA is TGCGCCAGCAGCATCCGAACCGGGGAGCTGTTTTTT. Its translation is CASSIRTGELFF. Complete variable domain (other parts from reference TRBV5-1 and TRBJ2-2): KAGVTQTPRYLIKTRGQQVTLSCSPISGHRSVSWYQQTPGQGLQFLFEYFSETQRNKGNFPGRFSGRQFSNSRSEMNVSTLELGDSALYLCASSIRTGELFFGEGSRLTVL.